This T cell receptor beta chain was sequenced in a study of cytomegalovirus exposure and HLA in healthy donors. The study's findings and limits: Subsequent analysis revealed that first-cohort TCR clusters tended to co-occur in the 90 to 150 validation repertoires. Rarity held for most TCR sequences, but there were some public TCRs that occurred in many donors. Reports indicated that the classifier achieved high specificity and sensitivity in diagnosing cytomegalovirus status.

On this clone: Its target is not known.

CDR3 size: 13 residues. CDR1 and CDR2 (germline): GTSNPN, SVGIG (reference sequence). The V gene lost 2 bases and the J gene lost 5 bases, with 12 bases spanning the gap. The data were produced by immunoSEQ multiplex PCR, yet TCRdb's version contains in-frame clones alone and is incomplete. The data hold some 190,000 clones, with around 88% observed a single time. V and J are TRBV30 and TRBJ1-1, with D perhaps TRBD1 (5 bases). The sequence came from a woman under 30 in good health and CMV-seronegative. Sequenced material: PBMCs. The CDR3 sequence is CAWSTGRGTEAFF. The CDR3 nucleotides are TGTGCCTGGAGTACAGGAAGGGGAACTGAAGCTTTCTTT.